The 17 T cell receptor beta chains given below trace back to one sample, sequenced in a study of T cell responses to AZD1222 COVID-19 vaccine. TCRdb's copy holds only in-frame clones and misses some; the assay was immunoSEQ multiplex PCR. The sample lists some 130,000 clones, around 93% occurring once. Sample: peripheral blood, taken 28 days after the second AZD1222 dose. All receptors derive from an adult who received the AZD1222 COVID-19 vaccine.

There are a few counts of this clone. This chain uses TRBV19 with TRBJ1-5, with D perhaps TRBD1 (5 bases). Trimming removed 2 bases at V and 4 bases at J, with 15 bases between. CDR3 length: 16 residues. CDR1 and CDR2 (germline): LNHDA, SQIVND (reference sequence). CDR3 sequence reads: CASSIRGRAVNQPQHF. The CDR3 region has the DNA TGTGCCAGTAGTATAAGGGGCAGGGCCGTTAATCAGCCCCAGCATTTT.

This rearrangement joins TRBV7-2 to TRBJ1-2; no reliable D call. The CDR3 is 14 amino acids. Trimming shortened V by 0 bases and J by 1 base, and 6 bases separated the two germline ends. Germline V gene sequence: CDR1 SGHTA, CDR2 FQGNSA. CDR3 residues: CASSLARRNYGYTF. CDR3 nucleotide sequence: TGTGCCAGCAGCTTAGCCCGCCGTAACTATGGCTACACCTTC.

The table lists this clone with a count of one. V usage is TRBV18 and J usage is TRBJ2-7, with 7 bases fitting TRBD2. The CDR3 is made up of 18 amino acids. CDR1 KGHSH and CDR2 LQKENI come from the germline V gene. V was pared by 3 bases and J by 3 bases, with 17 bases of the junction left unmatched. CDR3 in DNA: TGTGCCAGCTCACCTCCGATGCCTTATCCCGGGACTAACTACGAGCAGTACTTC. Encoded protein: CASSPPMPYPGTNYEQYF.

The CDR3 DNA reads TGTGCCAGCAGTAGCCGGGGACATGGCGGGACCTACGAGCAGTACTTC. Protein: CASSSRGHGGTYEQYF. The V gene is TRBV27, the J gene TRBJ2-7, with D perhaps assigned TRBD1 or TRBD2 (6 bases each). The CDR3 runs 16 residues. Germline assignment: CDR1 MNHEY and CDR2 SMNVEV (reference sequence). Trimming removed 5 bases at V and 2 bases at J, with 19 bases between.

The chain links TRBV28 to TRBJ2-1; 11 bases line up with TRBD2. This CDR3 region has 14 residues. The V gene end was trimmed by 5 bases and the J gene end by 8 bases; junction bases not matched to a gene: 5. The V gene's germline CDR1 is MDHEN and CDR2 SYDVKM. Here the CDR3 reads CASSNSGGAHEQFF. In DNA, the CDR3 is TGTGCCAGCAGTAATAGCGGGGGGGCCCATGAGCAGTTCTTC.

This clone was recorded only once. The chain combines TRBV9 with TRBJ2-7; 7 bases agree with TRBD1. Per germline, CDR1 SGDLS and CDR2 YYNGEE. V dropped 6 bases and J dropped 6; count of bases not matched to a gene: 12. The CDR3 loop spans 14 amino acids. CDR3 DNA: TGTGCCAGCACCCCGGGACAGAGTGCGATCGAGCAGTACTTC. Its protein is CASTPGQSAIEQYF.

The chain has TRBV5-1 and TRBJ2-7; 7 bases are a match to TRBD2. The junction had 10 bases not matched to a gene; V was cut back by 4 bases and J by 6 bases. The CDR3 runs to 14 residues. Germline V gene data show CDR1 as SGHRS and CDR2 as YFSETQ. The CDR3 region has the DNA TGCGCCAGCAGCCCATCGGGGGGATTAATCGAGCAGTACTTC. It specifies CASSPSGGLIEQYF. The entire variable domain, with the rest obtained from reference TRBV5-1 and TRBJ2-7, is as follows: KAGVTQTPRYLIKTRGQQVTLSCSPISGHRSVSWYQQTPGQGLQFLFEYFSETQRNKGNFPGRFSGRQFSNSRSEMNVSTLELGDSALYLCASSPSGGLIEQYFGPGTRLTVT.

This clone was recorded a few times. This chain links TRBV4-3 with TRBJ2-7; 7 bases agree with TRBD1. Germline CDR1 and CDR2: LGHNA and YSLEER. Germline trimming cut 1 base from V and 1 base from J; bases unmatched to any gene: 4. CDR3 length: 15 amino acids. The CDR3: CASSQVRTGSYEQYF. The CDR3 DNA reads as TGCGCCAGCAGCCAAGTCAGGACAGGATCCTACGAGCAGTACTTC.

The genes are TRBV19 and TRBJ1-1; maybe TRBD1 (5 bases). Germline CDR1 is LNHDA and CDR2 is SQIVND (reference sequence). The CDR3 extends over 14 amino acids. V was cut by 3 bases and J by 5 bases, with 13 bases left in between. Written as DNA, the CDR3 is TGTGCCAGTAGTATTATGCAGGGTAAAACTGAAGCTTTCTTT. It is translated as CASSIMQGKTEAFF.

This chain uses TRBV7-9 with TRBJ1-2; 9 nucleotides match TRBD1. With 5 bases clipped from V and 8 bases from J, the junction kept 15 bases outside the gene matches. Germline CDR1 is SEHNR and CDR2 is FQNEAQ (reference sequence). The CDR3 runs to 16 residues. The CDR3, as DNA: TGTGCCAGCAGCCCGAACTCGGGACAGGGAATGGGAGGCTACACCTTC. Amino acids: CASSPNSGQGMGGYTF.

The chain joins TRBV5-1 to TRBJ1-2; D ambiguous. V was cut by 1 base and J by 2 bases, with 3 bases left in between. CDR1 SGHRS and CDR2 YFSETQ come from the germline V gene. The CDR3 spans 12 residues. In DNA, the CDR3 is TGCGCCAGCAGCTTGCAGAACTATGGCTACACCTTC. This codes for CASSLQNYGYTF.

This clone was observed once. The V call is TRBV21-1, the J call TRBJ1-4. TRBV21-1 is described as a pseudogene. CDR3 size: 16 residues. The chain's CDR3 is CASSKGRGGIVEKLFF. Here the CDR3 DNA reads TGTGCCAGCAGCAAAGGCCGGGGCGGAATTGTGGAAAAACTGTTTTTT.

The chain joins TRBV11-3 to TRBJ2-1; 8 bases fit TRBD1. Looked up from germline, CDR1 is SGHNT and CDR2 is YENEEA. J was trimmed by 4 bases and V by 1 base; bases with no gene match: 0. This CDR3 comprises 14 residues. The CDR3 sequence: CASSLGTGYNEQFF. The CDR3 DNA reads as TGTGCCAGCAGCTTAGGGACAGGGTACAATGAGCAGTTCTTC. The variable domain in full, with the rest retrieved from reference TRBV11-3 and TRBJ2-1, is EAGVVQSPRYKIIEKKQPVAFWCNPISGHNTLYWYLQNLGQGPELLIRYENEEAVDDSQLPKDRFSAERLKGVDSTLKIQPAELGDSAVYLCASSLGTGYNEQFFGPGTRLTVL.

The gene calls are TRBV5-4 and TRBJ2-3; 8 nucleotides match TRBD1. Losses at the gene ends were 0 bases for V and 4 bases for J; bases not matched to a gene: 4. This CDR3 has 15 residues. Per the germline V gene, CDR1 is SGHNT and CDR2 is YYREEE (reference sequence). The CDR3: CASSLDVRGPDTQYF. In DNA form, the CDR3 reads TGTGCCAGCAGCTTGGACGTCAGGGGGCCAGATACGCAGTATTTT.

This clone occurred once. In nucleotides, the CDR3 is TGTGCCAGCAGCGTAGGGTCTGAGAACAATCAGCCCCAGCATTTT. Protein product: CASSVGSENNQPQHF. The chain joins TRBV9 to TRBJ1-5; D is unclear. Germline values: CDR1 SGDLS, CDR2 YYNGEE. This CDR3 region has 15 residues. V lost 0 bases, J lost 3 bases, and 10 bases lay in between.

The chain links TRBV7-9 to TRBJ2-7; D is tentatively TRBD1 or TRBD2 (6 bases each). The V end was cut by 5 bases, the J end by 3 bases, with 11 bases between. CDR3 length: 13 amino acids. Germline V gene sequence: CDR1 SEHNR, CDR2 FQNEAQ (reference sequence). DNA of the CDR3: TGTGCCAGCAGCAAGGGGGGCAGCTACGAGCAGTACTTC. It specifies CASSKGGSYEQYF.

CDR3 in DNA: TGCGCCAGCAGCCAAGGGAGGGCGCCGGGCTCCTACAATGAGCAGTTCTTC. Protein product: CASSQGRAPGSYNEQFF. The chain joins TRBV4-1 to TRBJ2-1, with D tentatively TRBD2 (6 bases). Germline V gives CDR1 MGHRA, CDR2 YSYEKL. This CDR3 has 17 amino acids. Trimming took off 1 base at V and 0 bases at J, with 13 bases between the two ends.